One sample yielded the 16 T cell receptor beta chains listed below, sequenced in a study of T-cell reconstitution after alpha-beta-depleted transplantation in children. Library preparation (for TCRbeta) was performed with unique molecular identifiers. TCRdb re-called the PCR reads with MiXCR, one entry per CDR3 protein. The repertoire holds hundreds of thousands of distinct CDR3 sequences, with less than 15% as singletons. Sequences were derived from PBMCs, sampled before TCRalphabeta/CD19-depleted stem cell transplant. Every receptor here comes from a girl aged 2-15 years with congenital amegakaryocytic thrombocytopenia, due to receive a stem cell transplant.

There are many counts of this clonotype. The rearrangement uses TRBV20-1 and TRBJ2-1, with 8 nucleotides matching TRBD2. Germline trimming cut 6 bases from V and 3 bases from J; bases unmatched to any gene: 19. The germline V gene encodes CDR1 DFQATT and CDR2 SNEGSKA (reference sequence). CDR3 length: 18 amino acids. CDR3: CSATYGTSGRGLYNEQFF. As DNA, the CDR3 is TGCAGTGCCACTTACGGGACTAGTGGAAGGGGCCTCTACAATGAGCAGTTCTTC.

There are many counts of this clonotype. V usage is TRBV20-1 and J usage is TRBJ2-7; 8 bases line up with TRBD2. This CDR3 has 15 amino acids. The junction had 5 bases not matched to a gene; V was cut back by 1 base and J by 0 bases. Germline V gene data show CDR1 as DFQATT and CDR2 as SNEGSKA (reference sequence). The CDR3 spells CSARGLAGSSYEQYF. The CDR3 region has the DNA TGCAGTGCTAGAGGATTAGCGGGGAGCTCCTACGAGCAGTACTTC.

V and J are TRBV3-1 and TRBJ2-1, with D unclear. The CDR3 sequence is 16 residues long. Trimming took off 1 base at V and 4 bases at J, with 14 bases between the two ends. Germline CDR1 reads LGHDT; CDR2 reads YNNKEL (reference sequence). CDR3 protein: CASSQGFAGKYNEQFF. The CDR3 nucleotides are TGTGCCAGCAGCCAAGGTTTTGCAGGAAAATACAATGAGCAGTTCTTC.

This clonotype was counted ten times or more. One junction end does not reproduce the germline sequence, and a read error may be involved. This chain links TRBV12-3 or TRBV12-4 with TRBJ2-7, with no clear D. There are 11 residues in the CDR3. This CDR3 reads CASSFSSEQYF. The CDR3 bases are TGTGCCAGCAGTTTTTCCTCCGAGCAGTACTTC.

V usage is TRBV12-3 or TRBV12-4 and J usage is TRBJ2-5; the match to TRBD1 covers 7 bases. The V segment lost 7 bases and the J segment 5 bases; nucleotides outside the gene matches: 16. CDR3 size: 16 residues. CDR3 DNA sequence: TGTGCCAGCACCACTTTGCGTCCAGGGGGTGGTGAGACCCAGTACTTC. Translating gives CASTTLRPGGGETQYF.

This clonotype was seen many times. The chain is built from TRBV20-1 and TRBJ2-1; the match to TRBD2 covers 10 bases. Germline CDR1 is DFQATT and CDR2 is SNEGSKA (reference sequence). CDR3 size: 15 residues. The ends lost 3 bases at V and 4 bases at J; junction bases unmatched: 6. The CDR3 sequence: CSASPGLALYNEQFF. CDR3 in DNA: TGCAGTGCTAGCCCGGGACTAGCGCTTTACAATGAGCAGTTCTTC.

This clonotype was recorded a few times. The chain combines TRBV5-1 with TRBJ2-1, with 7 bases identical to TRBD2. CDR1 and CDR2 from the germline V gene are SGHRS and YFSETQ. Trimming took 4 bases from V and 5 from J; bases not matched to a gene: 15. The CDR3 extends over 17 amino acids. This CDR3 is CASSTGGWTLTNNEQFF. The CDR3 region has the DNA TGCGCCAGCAGCACCGGGGGGTGGACTCTAACCAACAATGAGCAGTTCTTC.

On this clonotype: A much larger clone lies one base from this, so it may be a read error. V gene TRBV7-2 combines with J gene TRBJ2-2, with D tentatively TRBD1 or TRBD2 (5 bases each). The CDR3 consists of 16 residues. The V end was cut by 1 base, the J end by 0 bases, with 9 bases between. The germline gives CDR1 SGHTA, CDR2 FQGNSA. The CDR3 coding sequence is TGTGCCAGCAGCTTAGGGGGACGTGCGAACACCGGGGAGCTGTTTTTT. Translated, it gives CASSLGGRANTGELFF.

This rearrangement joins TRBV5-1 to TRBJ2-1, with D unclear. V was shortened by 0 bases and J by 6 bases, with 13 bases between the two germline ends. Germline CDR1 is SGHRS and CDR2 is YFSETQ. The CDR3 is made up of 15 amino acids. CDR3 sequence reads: CASSLARSGFNEQFF. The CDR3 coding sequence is TGCGCCAGCAGCTTGGCACGTTCCGGGTTCAATGAGCAGTTCTTC.

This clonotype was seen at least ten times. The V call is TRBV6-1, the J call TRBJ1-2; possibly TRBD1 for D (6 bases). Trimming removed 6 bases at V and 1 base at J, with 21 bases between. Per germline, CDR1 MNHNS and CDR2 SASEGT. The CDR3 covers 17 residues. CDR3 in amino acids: CASRPTTQGHLNYGYTF. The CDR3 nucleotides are TGTGCCAGCAGGCCTACCACCCAGGGGCACCTTAACTATGGCTACACCTTC.

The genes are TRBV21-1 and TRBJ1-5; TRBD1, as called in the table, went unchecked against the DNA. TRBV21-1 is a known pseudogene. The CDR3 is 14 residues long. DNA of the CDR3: TGTGCCAGCAGCAAAGGCGAGACAGGGCTCACCCAGCATTTT. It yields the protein CASSKGETGLTQHF.

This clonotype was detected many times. The CDR3 here is CASSFYQAPETQYF. CDR3 DNA sequence: TGTGCCAGCAGTTTTTATCAGGCCCCAGAGACCCAGTACTTC. The rearrangement joins TRBV12-3 or TRBV12-4 to TRBJ2-5, with D unclear. The CDR3 runs 14 residues. The V gene lost 3 bases and the J gene lost 4 bases, with 12 bases spanning the gap.

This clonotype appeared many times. The CDR3 loop reads CSARDPLADLRQNNEQFF. Here the CDR3 DNA reads TGCAGTGCTAGAGATCCGCTAGCGGACCTCCGGCAAAACAATGAGCAGTTCTTC. The genes are TRBV20-1 and TRBJ2-1, with 7 bases that match TRBD2. The CDR3 loop spans 18 amino acids. The J segment lost 5 bases and the V segment lost 0 bases, leaving 16 bases of the junction unmatched. From germline, CDR1 is DFQATT and CDR2 SNEGSKA (reference sequence).

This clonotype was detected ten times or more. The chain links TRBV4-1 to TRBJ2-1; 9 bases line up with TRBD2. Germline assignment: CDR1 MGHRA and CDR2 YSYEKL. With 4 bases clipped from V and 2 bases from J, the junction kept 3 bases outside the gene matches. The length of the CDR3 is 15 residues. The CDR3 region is CASSPRLAAYNEQFF. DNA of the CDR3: TGCGCCAGCAGCCCGAGACTAGCGGCCTACAATGAGCAGTTCTTC.

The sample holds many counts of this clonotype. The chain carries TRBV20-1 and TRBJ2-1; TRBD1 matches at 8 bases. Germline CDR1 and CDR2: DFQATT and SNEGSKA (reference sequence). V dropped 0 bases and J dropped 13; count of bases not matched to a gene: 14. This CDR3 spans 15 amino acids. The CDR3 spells CSARETGTGLWGQFF. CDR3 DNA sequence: TGCAGTGCTAGAGAAACAGGGACAGGACTATGGGGTCAGTTCTTC.

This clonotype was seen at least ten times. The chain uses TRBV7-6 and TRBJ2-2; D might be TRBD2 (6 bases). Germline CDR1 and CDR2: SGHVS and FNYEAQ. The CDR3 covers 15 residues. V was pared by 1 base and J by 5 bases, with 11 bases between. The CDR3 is CASSLEDGRTGELFF. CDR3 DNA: TGTGCCAGCAGCTTAGAGGACGGGAGAACCGGGGAGCTGTTTTTT.